This TCR beta chain emerged from a study of CD8 T cells in Susac syndrome. Random hexamers served to reverse transcribe roughly 0.5 to 1 ug RNA. TCRdb re-called the immunoSEQ multiplex PCR reads through MiXCR, storing one row per CDR3 protein. The sample holds 100,000 to 150,000 distinct CDR3 sequences, approximately 93% seen once. The V gene lost 2 bases and the J gene lost 4 bases, with 9 bases spanning the gap. The length of the CDR3 is 14 residues. The germline V gene encodes CDR1 MGHRA and CDR2 YSYEKL. The chain joins TRBV4-1 to TRBJ1-5; no definite D call. The sequencing sample was made of CD8+ T cells from PBMCs. The source of this sequence is a human donor with multiple sclerosis. The CDR3 nucleotides are TGCGCCAGCAGCCAATGGGTAGGGAATCAGCCCCAGCATTTT. It encodes CASSQWVGNQPQHF.